This T cell receptor beta chain appears in the sequencing data of a study of T cell responses to AZD1222 COVID-19 vaccine. Regarding the study as a whole: Reportedly, close to half of spike-specific TCRs are directed against unmutated variant regions. A mostly white British donor set with more females was recruited, and clonal diversity was possibly underestimated. Spike-spanning, vaccine-associated CD4 TCRs were dominant at 160-218 and 743-854.

CDR1 and CDR2 (germline): LNHNV, YYDKDF (reference sequence). CDR3 length equals 14 residues. The V end was cut by 1 base, the J end by 8 bases, with 11 bases between. A remark on this clone: The antigen is not known.

Here immunoSEQ multiplex PCR was the method, and the copy in TCRdb shows in-frame clones only, minus some. The table lists approximately 97,000 clones, around 86% of them singletons. The rearrangement uses TRBV15 and TRBJ1-4, with D perhaps TRBD1 (5 bases). The origin of this receptor is an adult in good health. Sequencing used peripheral blood, obtained on day 0 of AZD1222 vaccination. Here the CDR3 reads CATSRGGDSEKLFF. CDR3 in DNA: TGTGCCACCAGCAGAGGGGGGGACTCCGAAAAACTGTTTTTT.